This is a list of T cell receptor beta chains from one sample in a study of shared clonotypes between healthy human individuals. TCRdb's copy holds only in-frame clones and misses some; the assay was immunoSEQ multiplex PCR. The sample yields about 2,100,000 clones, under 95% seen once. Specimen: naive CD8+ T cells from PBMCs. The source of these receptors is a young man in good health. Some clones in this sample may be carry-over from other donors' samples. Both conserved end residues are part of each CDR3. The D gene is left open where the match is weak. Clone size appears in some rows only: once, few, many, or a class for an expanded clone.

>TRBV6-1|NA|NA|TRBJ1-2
CASSEAVTPYLGYTF
TGTGCCAGCAGTGAAGCGGTGACACCCTATCTTGGCTACACCTTC
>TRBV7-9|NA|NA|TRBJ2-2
CASSSGSSTGELFF
TGTGCCAGCAGTTCCGGGTCTTCTACCGGGGAGCTGTTTTTT
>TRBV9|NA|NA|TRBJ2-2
CASSVAWGQVTGELFF
TGTGCCAGCAGCGTAGCATGGGGGCAGGTCACCGGGGAGCTGTTTTTT
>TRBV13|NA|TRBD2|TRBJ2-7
CASTPVGLAGYEQYF
TGTGCCAGCACCCCCGTCGGACTAGCGGGTTACGAGCAGTACTTC
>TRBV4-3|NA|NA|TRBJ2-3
CASSRGDVLTSTDTQYF
TGCGCCAGCAGCCGGGGAGATGTGCTAACAAGCACAGATACGCAGTATTTT
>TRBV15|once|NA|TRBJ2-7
CATSRDPSPAYEQYF
TGTGCCACCAGCAGAGATCCATCTCCGGCGTACGAGCAGTACTTC
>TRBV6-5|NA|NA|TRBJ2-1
CASSYSNEQFF
TGTGCCAGCAGTTACTCTAATGAGCAGTTCTTC
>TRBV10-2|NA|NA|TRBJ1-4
CASRPGRTDHSNEKLFF
TGCGCCAGCAGGCCGGGCCGGACGGACCATTCTAATGAAAAACTGTTTTTT
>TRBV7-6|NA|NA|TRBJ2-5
CASSLLSKGDANLETQYF
TGTGCCAGCAGCTTACTCTCCAAGGGGGACGCAAACTTAGAGACCCAGTACTTC
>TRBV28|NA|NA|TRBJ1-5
CASSFMGRGFSNQPQHF
TGTGCCAGCAGTTTTATGGGGCGTGGATTTAGCAATCAGCCCCAGCATTTT
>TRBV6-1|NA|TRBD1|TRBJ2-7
CATASRDSSYEQYF
TGTGCCACTGCATCCCGGGACAGCTCCTACGAGCAGTACTTC
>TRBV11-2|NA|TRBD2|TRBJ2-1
CASRKGLAGYNEQFF
TGTGCCAGCAGAAAGGGACTAGCGGGGTACAATGAGCAGTTCTTC
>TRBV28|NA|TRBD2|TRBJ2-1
CASSESTSGRNNEQFF
TGTGCCAGCAGTGAATCGACTAGCGGGAGAAACAATGAGCAGTTCTTC
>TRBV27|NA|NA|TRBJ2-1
CASSLSSGAGGEQFF
TGTGCCAGCAGTTTATCGTCGGGGGCCGGTGGTGAGCAGTTCTTC
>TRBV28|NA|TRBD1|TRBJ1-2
CASRNRGSFGYTF
TGTGCCAGCAGAAACAGGGGCTCTTTCGGCTACACCTTC
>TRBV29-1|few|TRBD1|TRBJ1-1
CSVSGTAAFF
TGCAGCGTTTCCGGGACAGCAGCTTTCTTT
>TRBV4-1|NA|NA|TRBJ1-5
CASSHVNGDNQPQHF
TGCGCCAGCAGCCATGTCAACGGTGACAATCAGCCCCAGCATTTT
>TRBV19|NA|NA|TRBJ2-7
CASSIVGEAYEQYF
TGTGCCAGTAGTATAGTAGGGGAAGCCTACGAGCAGTACTTC
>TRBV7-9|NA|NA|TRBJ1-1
CATTENTGINTEAFF
TGTGCCACCACCGAAAACACAGGGATCAACACTGAAGCTTTCTTT
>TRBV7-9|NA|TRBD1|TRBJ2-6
CASSSRTGTGANVLTF
TGTGCCAGCAGCTCCCGGACAGGGACTGGGGCCAACGTCCTGACTTTC
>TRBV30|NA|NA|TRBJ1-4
CAGSRGSTNEKLFF
TGTGCCGGGAGTAGGGGTTCAACTAATGAAAAACTGTTTTTT
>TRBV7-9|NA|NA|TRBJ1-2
CASSSTYDSTLNYGYTF
TGTGCCAGCAGCTCCACATATGACAGTACCCTGAACTATGGCTACACCTTC
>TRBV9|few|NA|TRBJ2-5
CASSARSNQETQYF
TGTGCCAGCAGCGCACGGTCCAACCAAGAGACCCAGTACTTC
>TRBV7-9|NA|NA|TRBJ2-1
CASLSRGPNEQFF
TGTGCCAGCCTTTCGCGGGGGCCCAATGAGCAGTTCTTC
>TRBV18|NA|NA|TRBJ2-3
CASSPSGPEDTQYF
TGTGCCAGCTCACCATCCGGACCGGAGGATACGCAGTATTTT
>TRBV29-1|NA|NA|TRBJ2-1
CSVVGSSYNEQFF
TGCAGCGTTGTCGGGAGCTCCTACAATGAGCAGTTCTTC
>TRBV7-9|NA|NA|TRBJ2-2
CASGFGENGGELFF
TGTGCCAGCGGCTTTGGAGAGAATGGCGGGGAGCTGTTTTTT
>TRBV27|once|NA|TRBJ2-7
CASSLRGTFYEQYF
TGTGCCAGCAGTTTAAGGGGTACTTTCTACGAGCAGTACTTC
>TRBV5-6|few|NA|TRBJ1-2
CASSLPQSNYGYTF
TGTGCCAGCAGCCTCCCTCAGAGTAACTATGGCTACACCTTC
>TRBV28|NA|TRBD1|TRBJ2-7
CASRVSDRGLYEQYF
TGTGCCAGCAGGGTATCAGACAGGGGGCTGTACGAGCAGTACTTC
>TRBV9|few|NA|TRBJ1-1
CASSVTLANTEAFF
TGTGCCAGCAGCGTAACGTTGGCGAACACTGAAGCTTTCTTT
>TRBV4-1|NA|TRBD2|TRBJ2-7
CASSQDEEGDYYEQYF
TGCGCCAGCAGCCAAGATGAAGAAGGGGACTACTACGAGCAGTACTTC
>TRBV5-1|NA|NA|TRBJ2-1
CASSRDMPYNEQFF
TGCGCCAGCAGCCGGGACATGCCCTACAATGAGCAGTTCTTC
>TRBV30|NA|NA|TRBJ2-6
CAWSRLKGNSGANVLTF
TGTGCCTGGAGCCGTCTTAAGGGGAACTCTGGGGCCAACGTCCTGACTTTC
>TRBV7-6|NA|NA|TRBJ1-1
CASSKTRGRGTEAFF
TGTGCCAGCAGCAAAACTAGGGGGAGGGGGACTGAAGCTTTCTTT
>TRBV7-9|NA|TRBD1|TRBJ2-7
CASSLVRGLSYEQYF
TGTGCCAGCAGCTTAGTAAGGGGGCTCTCCTACGAGCAGTACTTC
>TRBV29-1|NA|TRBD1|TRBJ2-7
CSVESGQGLIYEQYF
TGCAGCGTTGAATCGGGACAGGGATTGATCTACGAGCAGTACTTC
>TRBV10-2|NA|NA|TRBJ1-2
CASNGQGRDGYTF
TGCGCCAGCAATGGGCAGGGGCGGGATGGCTACACCTTC
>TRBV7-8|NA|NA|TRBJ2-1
CASSLVRGVYNEQFF
TGTGCCAGCAGCTTAGTTCGGGGCGTGTACAATGAGCAGTTCTTC
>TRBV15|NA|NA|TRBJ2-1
CATSSYSGEQFF
TGTGCCACCAGCAGTTATAGCGGTGAGCAGTTCTTC
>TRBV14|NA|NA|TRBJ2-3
CASSPQDSQGPDTQYF
TGTGCCAGCAGCCCCCAGGACTCCCAAGGCCCAGATACGCAGTATTTT
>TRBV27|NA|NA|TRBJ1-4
CASSHRETNEKLFF
TGTGCCAGCAGTCACCGAGAAACTAATGAAAAACTGTTTTTT
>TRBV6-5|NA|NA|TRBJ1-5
CASSYSNNQPQHF
TGTGCCAGCAGCTACAGCAACAATCAGCCCCAGCATTTT
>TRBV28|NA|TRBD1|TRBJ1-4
CASSLGYRDRSEKLFF
TGTGCCAGCAGTTTAGGCTATCGGGACAGGAGTGAAAAACTGTTTTTT
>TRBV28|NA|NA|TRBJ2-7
CASSLVVEQYF
TGTGCCAGCAGCCTAGTCGTCGAGCAGTACTTC
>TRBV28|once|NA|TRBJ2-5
CASSLNDPIQETQYF
TGTGCCAGCAGTTTAAATGACCCGATCCAAGAGACCCAGTACTTC
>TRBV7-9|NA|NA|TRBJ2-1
CASSSWISYNEQFF
TGTGCCAGCAGTAGTTGGATCTCCTACAATGAGCAGTTCTTC
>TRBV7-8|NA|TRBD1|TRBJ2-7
CASSPGQGVYHEQYF
TGTGCCAGCAGCCCTGGACAGGGCGTTTACCACGAGCAGTACTTC
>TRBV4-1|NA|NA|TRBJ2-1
CASSQEAYNEQFF
TGCGCCAGCAGCCAAGAGGCTTACAATGAGCAGTTCTTC
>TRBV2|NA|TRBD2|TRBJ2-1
CASDGTSGRDEQFF
TGTGCCAGCGATGGAACTAGCGGTAGGGATGAGCAGTTCTTC
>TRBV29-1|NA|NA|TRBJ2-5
CSVAWGGSGDF
TGCAGCGTAGCTTGGGGAGGCAGTGGCGACTTC
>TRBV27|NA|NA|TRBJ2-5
CASSLSQGGETQYF
TGTGCCAGCAGTTTATCACAGGGTGGGGAGACCCAGTACTTC
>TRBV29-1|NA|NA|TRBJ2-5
CSVESTGRGTQYF
TGCAGCGTTGAATCGACAGGCCGAGGGACCCAGTACTTC